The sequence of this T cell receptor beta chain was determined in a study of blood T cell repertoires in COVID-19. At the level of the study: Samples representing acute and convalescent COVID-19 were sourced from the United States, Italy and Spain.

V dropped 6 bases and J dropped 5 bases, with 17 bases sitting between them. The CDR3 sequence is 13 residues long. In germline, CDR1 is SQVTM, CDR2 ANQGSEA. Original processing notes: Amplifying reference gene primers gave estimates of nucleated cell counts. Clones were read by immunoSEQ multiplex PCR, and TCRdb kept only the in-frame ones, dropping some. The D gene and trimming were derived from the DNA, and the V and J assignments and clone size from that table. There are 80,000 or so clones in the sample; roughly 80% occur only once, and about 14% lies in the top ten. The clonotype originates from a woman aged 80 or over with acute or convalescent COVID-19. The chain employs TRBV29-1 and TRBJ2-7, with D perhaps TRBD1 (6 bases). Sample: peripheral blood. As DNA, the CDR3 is TGCAGCGTGAACAGGGAAGACGGAAACGAGCAGTACTTC. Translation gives CSVNREDGNEQYF.